The 10 T cell receptor beta chains below come from one sample, sequenced in a study of beta chain features in type 1 diabetes. Of the isolated RNA, all was reverse transcribed, and so the sequenced material was expressed TCRB transcripts. Profiled with immunoSEQ multiplex PCR; TCRdb holds only in-frame clones, not every one. The sample carries hundreds of thousands of clones, roughly 13% recorded once. These receptors have no identified antigens. Study results and limitations: Shortening of TCRB CDR3s, moderate but significant, appeared in all four CD4+ subsets of Type 1 diabetes patients.

Material: naive CD4+ T cells from blood. These receptors all stem from a man younger than 30 with type 1 diabetes.

This rearrangement joins TRBV6-1 to TRBJ1-3; D unclear. CDR3 size: 12 residues. V lost 7 bases, J lost 4 bases, and 8 bases lay in between. Germline lookup yields CDR1 MNHNS and CDR2 SASEGT. In DNA form, the CDR3 reads TGTGCCAGCATGGCAACCGGAAACACCATATATTTT. It codes for CASMATGNTIYF.

This clone was counted a few times. CDR3 region: CASSGGWYEQYF. For the CDR3, the DNA is TGTGCCAGCAGCGGGGGCTGGTACGAGCAGTACTTC. The genes are TRBV7-9 and TRBJ2-7, with D tentatively TRBD1 (6 bases). The germline CDR1 and CDR2 sequences are SEHNR and FQNEAQ (reference sequence). The V and J ends lost 5 bases and 4 bases respectively, with 9 bases between them. The CDR3 is 12 amino acids. The full variable domain, rest sourced from reference TRBV7-9 and TRBJ2-7, is DTGVSQNPRHKITKRGQNVTFRCDPISEHNRLYWYRQTLGQGPEFLTYFQNEAQLEKSRLLSDRFSAERPKGSFSTLEIQRTEQGDSAMYLCASSGGWYEQYFGPGTRLTVT.

The chain couples TRBV19 to TRBJ2-1; D gene ambiguous. The length of the CDR3 is 14 residues. CDR1 and CDR2 from the germline V gene are LNHDA and SQIVND (reference sequence). With 4 bases removed from V and 8 bases from J, the gap between germline ends came to 15 bases. The CDR3 loop reads CASSTKVPGYEQFF. The CDR3 bases are TGTGCCAGTAGTACGAAAGTCCCTGGATATGAGCAGTTCTTC.

This sequence joins TRBV7-9 and TRBJ1-2; possibly TRBD1 for D (5 bases). The V end was cut by 0 bases, the J end by 5 bases, with 13 bases between. The germline gives CDR1 SEHNR, CDR2 FQNEAQ (reference sequence). This CDR3 region has 15 residues. Here the CDR3 DNA reads TGTGCCAGCAGCTTAGCTCCGACCAGGGTGTATGGCTACACCTTC. This codes for CASSLAPTRVYGYTF.

This clone occurred a few times. This chain links TRBV5-1 with TRBJ2-1; D is unresolved. V was shortened by 1 base and J by 0 bases, with 11 bases between the two germline ends. Germline CDR1 is SGHRS and CDR2 is YFSETQ. This CDR3 has 16 residues. CDR3 sequence: CASSLSDLSSYNEQFF. The CDR3 DNA reads as TGCGCCAGCAGCTTGTCAGACTTAAGCTCCTACAATGAGCAGTTCTTC.

CDR3: CATSGDREGSYEQYF. The DNA of the CDR3 is TGTGCCACCAGCGGTGACAGGGAGGGTTCCTACGAGCAGTACTTC. J is TRBJ2-7 and V is TRBV15, with D perhaps being TRBD1 or TRBD2 (7 bases each). Germline-derived CDR1 and CDR2 are LNHNV and YYDKDF (reference sequence). The CDR3 spans 15 residues. Trimming took off 5 bases at V and 1 base at J, with 15 bases between the two ends. The whole variable domain, filled in from reference TRBV15 and TRBJ2-7, reads DAMVIQNPRYQVTQFGKPVTLSCSQTLNHNVMYWYQQKSSQAPKLLFHYYDKDFNNEADTPDNFQSRRPNTSFCFLDIRSPGLGDTAMYLCATSGDREGSYEQYFGPGTRLTVT.

This clone was seen a handful of times. The chain is built from TRBV29-1 and TRBJ1-4, with 8 positions matching TRBD1. The J segment lost 1 base and the V segment lost 7 bases, leaving 2 bases of the junction unmatched. The CDR3 length is 13 residues. Germline V CDR1 and CDR2: SQVTM, ANQGSEA. Here the CDR3 DNA reads TGCAGCGCCAGGGGGCTAACTAATGAAAAACTGTTTTTT. Its protein product is CSARGLTNEKLFF.

This clone was recorded a few times. The chain joins TRBV28 to TRBJ1-2; D is uncertain. Per germline, CDR1 MDHEN and CDR2 SYDVKM. Trimming left V 6 bases short and J 4 bases short, with 6 bases between. This CDR3 has 11 residues. CDR3 in amino acids: CASSYSYGYTF. The CDR3, as DNA: TGTGCCAGCAGCTATTCCTATGGCTACACCTTC.

The chain carries TRBV7-8 and TRBJ1-5; 8 nucleotides line up with TRBD1. Germline V gene lookup returns CDR1 SGHVS and CDR2 FQNEAQ. V was pared by 6 bases and J by 0 bases, with 10 bases of the junction left unmatched. This CDR3 contains 17 residues. As DNA, the CDR3 is TGTGCCAGCAGTCCCCAGACAGGGGTTTATAGCAATCAGCCCCAGCATTTT. It specifies CASSPQTGVYSNQPQHF.

This clone has more than one count but fewer than ten. The rearrangement joins TRBV30 to TRBJ1-3; D gene uncertain. The CDR3 contains 12 residues. CDR1 GTSNPN and CDR2 SVGIG come from the germline V gene (reference sequence). V lost 2 bases, J lost 4 bases, and 6 bases lay in between. In DNA, the CDR3 is TGTGCCTGGAGTACGCCCGGAAACACCATATATTTT. It is translated as CAWSTPGNTIYF.